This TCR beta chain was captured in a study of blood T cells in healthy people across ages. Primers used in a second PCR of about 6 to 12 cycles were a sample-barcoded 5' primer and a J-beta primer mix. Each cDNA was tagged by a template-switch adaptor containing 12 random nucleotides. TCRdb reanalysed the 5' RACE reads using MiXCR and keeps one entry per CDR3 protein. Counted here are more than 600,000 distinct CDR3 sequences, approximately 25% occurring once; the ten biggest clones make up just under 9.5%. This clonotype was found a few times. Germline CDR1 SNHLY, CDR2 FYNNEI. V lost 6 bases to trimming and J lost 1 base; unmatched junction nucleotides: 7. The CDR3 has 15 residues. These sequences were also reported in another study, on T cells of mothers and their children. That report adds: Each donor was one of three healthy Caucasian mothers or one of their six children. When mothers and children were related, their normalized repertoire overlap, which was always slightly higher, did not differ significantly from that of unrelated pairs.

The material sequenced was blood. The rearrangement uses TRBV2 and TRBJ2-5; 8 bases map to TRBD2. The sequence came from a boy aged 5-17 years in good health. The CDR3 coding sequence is TGTGCCAGCAGAGGACTAGCACCCATCCAAGAGACCCAGTACTTC. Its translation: CASRGLAPIQETQYF.